This T cell receptor beta chain was recorded in a study of cytomegalovirus exposure and HLA in healthy donors. PCR used 60 Vbeta primers and 13 Jbeta primers. The data were produced by immunoSEQ multiplex PCR, yet TCRdb's version contains in-frame clones alone and is incomplete. Of around 140,000 clones in the sample, 76% were seen once. Germline-derived CDR1 and CDR2 are SGHAT and FQDESV (reference sequence). This CDR3 spans 15 amino acids. The junction had 7 bases not matched to a gene; V was cut back by 5 bases and J by 2 bases. To note about this clone: Its antigen is unidentified.

Whole-study results and caveats: Many donors shared some public TCRs, even though most TCR sequences were rare. A later analysis showed HLA-associated TCR beta chains outstripping equally common others in clonal expansion. Judged likely to be a sequencing artifact was a cluster of highly shared sequence variants.

Donors sampled were nominally healthy, though unrecorded immune exposures were likely. This receptor was obtained from a female donor in good health and CMV-seropositive. Sequencing used PBMCs. This chain connects TRBV11-1 to TRBJ2-3; TRBD2 matches at 7 bases. CDR3 residues: CASSPGRDYTDTQYF. Here the CDR3 DNA reads TGTGCCAGCAGCCCCGGGCGGGACTACACAGATACGCAGTATTTT.